This T cell receptor beta chain is drawn from a study of blood T cells in healthy people across ages. General observations from the study: Roughly linearly, TCR beta diversity per million T cells fell as age increased. Diversity was estimated from one million T cells, and these estimates were considered underestimates.

With respect to this clonotype: Its antigen is undetermined.

Sample-barcoded 5' priming and a J-beta primer mix drove a second PCR of about 6 to 12 cycles. One entry per CDR3 protein, called by TCRdb with MiXCR from the 5' RACE reads. The sample lists over a million distinct CDR3 sequences; under 55% were seen once. CDR3 length: 14 amino acids. The V gene's germline CDR1 is SGHVS and CDR2 FQNEAQ. Trimming cost V 5 bases and J 9 bases; bases outside gene matches: 6. The V call is TRBV7-8, the J call TRBJ2-1, with 11 bases identical to TRBD1. The sequenced sample was blood. The TCR was taken from a woman aged 55-70 years in good health. The CDR3 DNA sequence: TGTGCCAGCAGCGGACAGGGGGCAATTAGTGAGCAGTTCTTC. Protein sequence: CASSGQGAISEQFF.